This TCR beta chain stems from a study of T cell responses to AZD1222 COVID-19 vaccine. Study-level findings and limits: Spike-specific TCR breadth and depth grew following two AZD1222 doses. Among vaccine-associated CD4 TCRs, coverage spanned spike, with dominance at 160-218 and 743-854. Repertoires were collected only later (after the peak T cell response had occurred).

Germline lookup yields CDR1 SQVTM and CDR2 ANQGSEA. The CDR3 has 12 residues. V was pared by 4 bases and J by 2 bases, with 6 bases between. A note on this clone: Its matching antigen is unknown.

The method was immunoSEQ multiplex PCR; TCRdb's version includes in-frame clones alone and lacks a portion of them. Counted here are 170,000 or so clones, 90% occurring once; the ten biggest clones make up roughly 3.1%. The V gene is TRBV29-1, the J gene TRBJ2-1, with a weak D call TRBD2 (6 bases). The material was peripheral blood, obtained on day 0 of AZD1222 vaccination. This sequence was found in an adult in good health. The CDR3 reads CSVGGAYNEQFF. CDR3 nucleotides: TGCAGCGTTGGGGGGGCCTACAATGAGCAGTTCTTC.